This record covers a single TCR beta chain. Its antigen target is currently unknown. The sample holds no much larger clone one base away, and base qualities are not on file. This record comes from a study of cytomegalovirus exposure and HLA in healthy donors (dated by TCRdb to between 2016 and 2019). Study-wide context: An earlier analysis of roughly 570 of the donors reported about 260 Gb of sequence data and approximately 120 million unique TCR beta sequences obtained from some 170 million T cells. In addition to the first cohort of hundreds of subjects, a separate validation cohort of approximately 130 different subjects was used. The T cell repertoires of about 700 subjects were profiled by immunosequencing and related to cytomegalovirus serostatus. The number of donors typed differed by locus, with about 629-640 for A, B, C, DRB1 and DQB1, 522 for DQA1, over 600 for DPA1, and some 470 for DPB1. Among roughly 400 genotyped donors of the cohort, an average of about 240,000 unique TCR beta nucleotide sequences was sequenced per donor, of which roughly 18% were non-productive. All discovery cohort repertoires had been generated on a single sequencing platform. To predict cytomegalovirus infection status, the study brought together high-throughput TCR immunosequencing, statistical association of individual TCRs with disease status, and machine learning. An earlier analysis of 450 to 750 of the donors used high-throughput TCR beta sequencing to judge whether each TCR beta V gene segment behaved as functional or pseudogenic. In the later analysis, no new phenotypic data were used to find candidate immune exposures; instead, reliance was placed on TCR beta sequences and their occurrence across donors. About 300 gigabases of sequencing data and around 80 million unique TCR sequences made up an early release that covered about 640 HLA-typed donors. Because of strong linkage in the cohort, roughly five DR-DQ haplotypes were treated as single units for association and clustering. HLA typing included class I and class II loci at four-digit resolution. To study patterns of TCR occurrence, a later analysis re-analyzed previously published TCR beta repertoires from 666 donors and added high-resolution HLA genotyping. The study aimed to test whether signatures of past pathogen exposure could be identified by cataloging public T cell receptors. Of the 300 to 500 genotyped donors, less than 85% were placed in the genetic ancestry cluster associated with self-reported Caucasian donors. A later genetic analysis took genome-wide SNP genotypes for about 65% of the 666 donors and used that subset as a discovery cohort. Alongside the repertoire data, information on donor age, sex, ethnicity and CMV serostatus was compiled.

The library came from the immunoSEQ multiplex PCR assay. For the multiplex PCR, a mixture combining 60 forward primers for TCR Vbeta segments and 13 reverse primers for TCR Jbeta segments was used. The CDR3 region of rearranged TCR beta genes was amplified from genomic DNA with a multiplex PCR assay. The amplified TCR beta libraries were sequenced on the Illumina HiSeq System as 87-base-pair reads. For the original study's pipeline: A later analysis tallied around 87 million unique TCR beta chains across the 550 to 850 repertoires, and approximately 11 million of those chains were shared by two or more donors. Raw reads were error-corrected and collapsed into unique sequences with a nearest-neighbor algorithm that merged closely related sequences to remove PCR and sequencing errors. V, D and J gene segments were assigned by aligning CDR3 sequences to IMGT reference sequences. For a sequence to be retained, a match of at least six nucleotides to both a V gene segment and a J gene segment was required. A rearrangement was called productive if the CDR3 had no stop codons and remained in frame with V and J, and every other rearrangement was called non-productive. Following IMGT convention, CDR3 was defined as the stretch from the second conserved V-encoded cysteine to the conserved J-encoded phenylalanine. In an earlier analysis of roughly 580 of the donors, sequences lacking an unambiguous match to a single V gene segment were excluded. In an earlier analysis of 587 of the donors, V segments were called functional above 56.7% productive rearrangements and were called segregating when the between-donor standard deviation exceeded 5%. A statistical classification framework was built to diagnose cytomegalovirus status from the catalog of TCR beta chain sequences. In a later analysis, TCR nucleotide sequences were compared against IMGT/GENE-DB human TR gene sequences so that V and J genes could be assigned. In a later analysis, CDR3 sequences and most-parsimonious VDJ recombination scenarios were assigned using the TCRdist pipeline. In a later analysis, every TCR beta chain was defined by the combination of its CDR3 amino acid sequence and its V-gene family, and reads without a unique V-gene family were dropped. As a way to deal with suspected cross-contamination and a sequencing artifact, a later analysis dropped under 600 nucleotide sequences that were highly shared and had low generation probability. A later analysis calculated a clonal expansion index for each public chain from normalized within-repertoire ranks of inferred template counts. A later analysis computed generation probabilities with a VDJ recombination model fitted to out-of-frame rearrangements, and checked the results against IGoR. In a later analysis, TCR-TCR, TCR-HLA and TCR-CMV co-occurrence was scored with hypergeometric tests, and a repertoire-size bias correction was applied to TCR pairs. A later analysis estimated false discovery rates by permuting HLA or CMV assignments 20 times. In a later analysis, co-occurring TCRs were grouped with DBSCAN, and TCRdist sequence similarity was added when clustering was performed within HLA-allele-positive subsets. For co-occurrence clustering, repertoires with fewer than 30,000 or more than 120,000 public chains were excluded, along with roughly 5 repertoires with anomalous nucleotide sharing. TCRdb took this table from immuneACCESS and kept in-frame rearrangements with V and J called. Such tables lack part of the clones; where checked against another copy, unresolved V genes explain under half of the gap, and the rest is unexplained. D and trimming come from the DNA, and the V and J calls and clone size come from that table. This sample lists about 130,000 clones; around 85% were detected once. About 7% of the sample comes from the top ten.

In total, roughly 670 healthy bone marrow donors made up the cohort. Cohort members were all nominally healthy when sampled, although unrecorded immune exposures were likely present. The donor tested CMV seropositive and was one of the 289 seropositive cohort members. A peripheral blood sample was collected from each donor, and TCR beta sequencing was performed on peripheral blood mononuclear cells. The Qiagen DNeasy Blood Extraction Kit was used to extract genomic DNA from the blood cell samples. Overall results and qualifications from the work: Most TCR sequences were observed very rarely across donors, whereas some public TCRs were present in many individuals. It was suggested by the authors that the approach could potentially be generalized to other disease states and immunological phenotypes. According to a later analysis, TCR association rates differed among HLA loci, with DRB1 alleles showing the most associated TCRs and HLA-C alleles showing the fewest. The only immune exposure information available for the cohort was CMV serostatus. An earlier analysis of some 590 of the donors showed that most TCR beta V segments appeared in productive rearrangements either about 87% or about 30% of the time, which broadly matched IMGT annotations. The classifier was reported to diagnose cytomegalovirus status with high specificity and sensitivity in both the original cohort and the validation cohort. Because counts were too low, more than 15 rarely observed V segments, including chromosome 9 orphons, were left out of the earlier analysis of 587 of the donors. Specific HLA alleles were associated with 16,951 TCR beta sequences at a false discovery rate of 0.05 in a later analysis. The study listed 150 to 200 TCR beta chains as associated with cytomegalovirus. In a later analysis, several top co-occurrence clusters were reported to appear linked to parvovirus B19, influenza, CMV and Epstein-Barr virus. In a later genetic analysis, a missense DCLRE1C variant was associated with V-gene and J-gene trimming of TCR beta chains, and the association was replicated in an independent cohort. In this cohort, only TCR beta chains were sequenced, and detectable features were limited by the absence of alpha or paired-chain data. Compared with the 666-donor mean, donors in an Asian-associated ancestry cluster had fewer N-insertions in productive TCRs, according to a later genetic analysis. In a later analysis, HLA-associated TCR beta chains were found to be more clonally expanded and to have lower generation probabilities than equally common non-associated chains. Correlated functional status among segregating V segments might be attributable to linkage disequilibrium, but an unknown experimental factor could not be ruled out. The sequencing pipeline was judged likely to have produced a cluster of highly shared sequence variants as a technical artifact. Because HLA typing was missing for some donors at each locus, association tests included only the typed subset. A few of the identified cytomegalovirus-associated TCR beta chains were confirmed in vitro to be specific for cytomegalovirus antigens. A further reported finding was that TCR beta sequences accurately predicted the HLA-A and HLA-B alleles for most subjects in the first cohort. In a later analysis, most CMV-associated TCR beta chains were found to appear HLA-restricted, with HLA associations seemingly driven largely by CMV exposure. When HLA alleles, especially DR and DQ, strongly co-occurred, TCR associations were difficult to assign to individual alleles. Sequencing depth was assumed to be roughly uniform across donors in the presence/absence analyses, though that assumption may not hold.

The sample taken for sequencing was PBMCs. The receptor was derived from a woman under 40 in good health and CMV-seropositive.

In nucleotide form, the sequence is TGTGCCAGCACCTCCCGAGGGGGGGTCTCTGGGGCCAACGTCCTGACTTTC. Translated, it reads CASTSRGGVSGANVLTF. The rearrangement joined TRBV2 to TRBJ2-6, with TRBD2 tentatively as D gene (7 bases match). V is clipped by 7 bases and J by 0 bases, and the sequence between their germline boundaries is 16 bases long. Its CDR3 holds 17 amino acids, cysteine through phenylalanine. Only the CDR3 part of the read is kept: 51 bases, read in frame from the first base. In the germline V gene, CDR1 corresponds to SNHLY and CDR2 to FYNNEI.